These T cell receptor beta chains were read from a single sample in a study of blood T cell repertoires in COVID-19. Measured with immunoSEQ multiplex PCR; TCRdb has only the in-frame clones, and not every one. The repertoire holds approximately 81,000 clones, with 80% to 90% as singletons. Sequencing used PBMCs or T cells enriched from blood (not recorded which). The receptors here all came from a woman aged 45 to 65 with acute COVID-19. The CDR3 runs from the conserved cysteine through the conserved F or W. D genes are given only for firm matches. A row's size may be missing; if present it is once, few, many or a size class.

clone_size	j_call	d_call	v_call	cdr3_aa	cdr3_nt
NA	TRBJ1-1	TRBD1	TRBV19	CASSIVAHRGFKDTEAFF	TGTGCCAGTAGTATCGTCGCGCACAGGGGGTTTAAGGACACTGAAGCTTTCTTT
NA	TRBJ2-1	NA	TRBV7-9	CASSPRLDYNEQFF	TGTGCCAGCAGCCCGCGACTAGACTACAATGAGCAGTTCTTC
few	TRBJ1-1	NA	TRBV27	CASSRYTGNTEAFF	TGTGCCAGCAGTCGCTATACAGGGAACACTGAAGCTTTCTTT
NA	TRBJ2-3	TRBD2	TRBV4-1	CASSLPTSGSTDTQYF	TGCGCCAGCAGCCTTCCGACTAGCGGGAGCACAGATACGCAGTATTTT
NA	TRBJ1-2	NA	TRBV4-3	CASSQLQGSYGYTF	TGCGCCAGCAGCCAACTACAGGGCAGCTATGGCTACACCTTC
NA	TRBJ1-1	TRBD1	TRBV4-1	CASSQDYRGLTEAFF	TGCGCCAGCAGCCAAGATTACAGGGGGCTCACTGAAGCTTTCTTT
NA	TRBJ2-3	NA	TRBV9	CASSAFRFSTDTQYF	TGTGCCAGCAGCGCGTTCCGGTTTAGCACAGATACGCAGTATTTT
NA	TRBJ1-5	NA	TRBV6-2/TRBV6-3	CASSYLTASNQPQHF	TGTGCCAGCAGTTACCTTACAGCAAGTAATCAGCCCCAGCATTTT
NA	TRBJ2-3	TRBD2	TRBV29-1	CSVPLGLLTDTQYF	TGCAGCGTTCCCCTGGGACTACTCACAGATACGCAGTATTTT
NA	TRBJ2-5	TRBD2	TRBV11-2	CASSLVAGSQETQYF	TGTGCCAGCAGCTTAGTAGCGGGGAGCCAAGAGACCCAGTACTTC
NA	TRBJ1-2	NA	TRBV7-9	CASSDMGVYGYTF	TGTGCCAGCAGCGACATGGGCGTGTATGGCTACACCTTC
NA	TRBJ2-3	TRBD2	TRBV28	CASSLPGGRTDTQYF	TGTGCCAGCAGTTTACCGGGAGGGAGAACAGATACGCAGTATTTT
NA	TRBJ2-2	TRBD2	TRBV11-2	CASSLVSSGNTGELFF	TGTGCCAGCAGCTTAGTTTCTAGCGGGAACACCGGGGAGCTGTTTTTT
NA	TRBJ1-4	TRBD1	TRBV10-2	CASSEVTGGYEKLFF	TGCGCCAGCAGTGAAGTCACAGGGGGTTATGAAAAACTGTTTTTT
NA	TRBJ1-2	NA	TRBV3-1/TRBV3-2	CASSQKRGADGYTF	TGTGCCAGCAGCCAAAAAAGGGGCGCGGATGGCTACACCTTC
NA	TRBJ2-3	TRBD2	TRBV5-1	CASSLPGLAGRVTQYF	TGCGCCAGCAGCTTACCCGGACTAGCGGGGCGGGTTACGCAGTATTTT
NA	TRBJ1-2	NA	TRBV7-9	CASSLLVSGYGYTF	TGTGCCAGCAGCCTCTTGGTGTCAGGCTATGGCTACACCTTC
NA	TRBJ2-5	NA	TRBV14	CASSPGGGRETQYF	TGTGCCAGCAGCCCTGGGGGCGGAAGGGAGACCCAGTACTTC
NA	TRBJ1-2	NA	TRBV12-5	CASAQTGNYGYTF	TGTGCTAGTGCCCAAACAGGGAACTATGGCTACACCTTC
NA	TRBJ1-4	NA	TRBV19	CASSPISEKLFF	TGTGCCAGTAGTCCCATCAGTGAAAAACTGTTTTTT
NA	TRBJ2-7	NA	TRBV7-2	CASSSPRAAYEQYF	TGTGCCAGCAGCTCCCCGAGGGCAGCCTACGAGCAGTACTTC
NA	TRBJ1-2	TRBD1	TRBV19	CASSVGQEVGYGYTF	TGTGCCAGTAGTGTAGGACAGGAGGTAGGCTATGGCTACACCTTC
NA	TRBJ2-7	NA	TRBV6-5	CASNYEPGVVDEQYF	TGTGCCAGCAATTATGAGCCGGGGGTTGTTGACGAGCAGTACTTC
NA	TRBJ2-7	NA	TRBV5-1	CASSLAASSYEQYF	TGCGCCAGCAGCTTGGCAGCGAGCTCCTACGAGCAGTACTTC
NA	TRBJ1-5	TRBD1	TRBV30	CAWRGGQGTDQPQHF	TGTGCCTGGAGGGGCGGACAGGGAACGGATCAGCCCCAGCATTTT